A single sample is the source of the 11 T cell receptor beta chains below, sequenced in a study of blood T cell repertoires in COVID-19 (dated by TCRdb to 2020 to 2022). Preparation of the library involved the immunoSEQ multiplex PCR assay. TCRdb's version of the immuneACCESS table is confined to in-frame rearrangements and falls short of the full clone set. An unresolved V gene accounts for under half of the shortfall where checked; the remainder is of unknown origin. Across this sample there are some 100,000 clones, with 65% to 90% seen only once. 7.9% of the sample rests with the top ten. The sequenced sample was peripheral blood. Every receptor here comes from an elderly woman with active or convalescent COVID-19.

V is TRBV10-3 and J is TRBJ1-4; D call uncertain. The CDR3 totals 16 residues. Trimming removed 4 bases from V and 0 bases from J, with 12 bases in between. Germline V CDR1 and CDR2: ENHRY, SYGVKD. The CDR3 bases are TGTGCCATCAGTGCAGCCTTCGGGGCAACTAATGAAAAACTGTTTTTT. The encoded protein is CAISAAFGATNEKLFF.

The chain is built from TRBV18 and TRBJ1-1, with 9 bases aligning to TRBD1. The CDR3 contains 15 residues. The V and J ends lost 3 bases and 7 bases, in that order; junction bases with no gene match: 9. Germline-derived CDR1 and CDR2 are KGHSH and LQKENI. CDR3 amino acids: CASSPKGQGRDEAFF. As DNA, the CDR3 is TGTGCCAGCTCACCCAAGGGACAGGGTAGAGATGAAGCTTTCTTT.

There are a few counts of this clone. CDR3 sequence: CASSRDRGPSREQYF. The CDR3 DNA sequence: TGTGCCAGCAGCCGGGACAGGGGCCCCTCTCGCGAGCAGTACTTC. This chain joins TRBV27 and TRBJ2-7; TRBD1 agrees at 10 bases. Trimming cost V 6 bases and J 6 bases; bases outside gene matches: 11. This CDR3 is built from 15 residues. Germline V gives CDR1 MNHEY, CDR2 SMNVEV (reference sequence).

This clone occurred once. The chain has TRBV4-2 and TRBJ2-1; a possible D gene is TRBD1 (6 bases). The CDR3 runs 14 residues. The ends were cut back, 3 bases at V and 7 bases at J, with 13 bases in the middle. The germline V gene encodes CDR1 LGHNA and CDR2 YNFKEQ. The CDR3 here is CASSQYGGHNEQFF. In DNA, the CDR3 is TGTGCCAGCAGCCAGTATGGGGGCCATAATGAGCAGTTCTTC.

The chain carries TRBV3-1 (or the pseudogene TRBV3-2) and TRBJ2-1, with a weak D call TRBD2 (6 bases). This CDR3 comprises 13 residues. The germline gives CDR1 LGHDT, CDR2 YNNKEL (reference sequence). Trimming stripped 0 bases from V and 12 bases from J, with 12 bases between. The DNA of the CDR3 is TGTGCCAGCAGCCAAGAACTAGCCTTGGGGCAGTTCTTC. Protein sequence: CASSQELALGQFF.

CDR3 nucleotide sequence: TGTGCCAGCAGCCAAGGCCCGGGACAGGACAATGAGCAGTTCTTC. Its protein product is CASSQGPGQDNEQFF. The chain carries TRBV28 and TRBJ2-1; 8 nucleotides agree with TRBD1. The CDR3 has 15 residues. The junction had 9 bases not matched to a gene; V was cut back by 6 bases and J by 5 bases. The germline V gene has CDR1 MDHEN and CDR2 SYDVKM.

The chain is built from TRBV4-1 and TRBJ2-5, with 8 bases identical to TRBD2. In germline, CDR1 is MGHRA, CDR2 YSYEKL. The CDR3 loop spans 14 amino acids. Trimming at V came to 1 base and at J to 5 bases, leaving 3 bases not matched to a gene. CDR3 residues: CASSQVLAVETQYF. Written as DNA, the CDR3 is TGCGCCAGCAGCCAAGTACTAGCGGTGGAGACCCAGTACTTC.

The chain links TRBV28 to TRBJ2-7; D possibly corresponds to TRBD2 (6 bases). Germline V lookup: CDR1 MDHEN, CDR2 SYDVKM. CDR3 length: 13 residues. The V gene lost 3 bases and the J gene lost 3 bases, with 9 bases spanning the gap. This CDR3 reads CASSLGGFYEQYF. The DNA of the CDR3 is TGTGCCAGCAGTTTGGGGGGATTCTACGAGCAGTACTTC.

The V gene is TRBV28, the J gene TRBJ2-6; 7 positions match TRBD2. The V and J ends lost 10 bases and 0 bases, in that order; junction bases with no gene match: 15. Germline V gene data show CDR1 as MDHEN and CDR2 as SYDVKM. The CDR3 runs to 18 residues. This chain's CDR3 is CANRGDNLPFSGANVLTF. The CDR3 nucleotides are TGTGCCAACCGGGGGGATAATTTGCCGTTCTCTGGGGCCAACGTCCTGACTTTC.

The V gene is TRBV11-2, the J gene TRBJ2-1, with TRBD2 identical over 10 bases. Germline assignment: CDR1 SGHAT and CDR2 FQNNGV. V lost 4 bases to trimming and J lost 5 bases; unmatched junction nucleotides: 5. This CDR3 has 15 amino acids. CDR3 protein: CASSSGLANNNEQFF. The CDR3 DNA reads as TGTGCCAGCAGCTCGGGACTAGCGAATAACAATGAGCAGTTCTTC. Full variable domain (outside the CDR3, taken from reference TRBV11-2 and TRBJ2-1): EAGVAQSPRYKIIEKRQSVAFWCNPISGHATLYWYQQILGQGPKLLIQFQNNGVVDDSQLPKDRFSAERLKGVDSTLKIQPAKLEDSAVYLCASSSGLANNNEQFFGPGTRLTVL.

A few counts support this clone. The V call is TRBV7-9, the J call TRBJ1-5, with a weak D call TRBD1 (5 bases). CDR1 SEHNR and CDR2 FQNEAQ come from the germline V gene (reference sequence). V dropped 4 bases and J dropped 4 bases, with 14 bases sitting between them. The CDR3 length is 15 residues. The CDR3 loop is CASSSAAGPNQPQHF. CDR3 coding DNA: TGTGCCAGCAGCTCTGCTGCAGGGCCGAATCAGCCCCAGCATTTT.